A single sample gave rise to the 5 T cell receptor beta chains below, sequenced in a study of blood T cell repertoires in COVID-19. Using immunoSEQ multiplex PCR, the repertoire was profiled, and TCRdb retains in-frame clones only, with some absent. Among around 55,000 clones listed, approximately 90% were seen once. The sample comprised peripheral blood. These TCRs come from a human donor with active COVID-19. The donor label of this sample is uncertain.

The genes are TRBV3-1 (or the pseudogene TRBV3-2) and TRBJ2-6; D call uncertain. Trimming shortened V by 1 base and J by 0 bases, and 7 bases separated the two germline ends. This CDR3 spans 16 amino acids. Germline CDR1 is LGHDT and CDR2 is YNNKEL (reference sequence). CDR3 protein: CASSQVLSSGANVLTF. CDR3 DNA: TGTGCCAGCAGCCAAGTTTTGAGCTCTGGGGCCAACGTCCTGACTTTC.

This chain uses TRBV6-1 with TRBJ1-1; the D gene is possibly TRBD1 (5 bases). This CDR3 comprises 13 residues. Germline lookup yields CDR1 MNHNS and CDR2 SASEGT. With 2 bases removed from V and 5 bases from J, the gap between germline ends came to 9 bases. The CDR3 reads CASSEPPGTEAFF. As DNA, the CDR3 is TGTGCCAGCAGTGAACCCCCAGGGACTGAAGCTTTCTTT.

V gene TRBV7-9 combines with J gene TRBJ1-3; possibly TRBD1 for D (6 bases). Germline CDR1 SEHNR, CDR2 FQNEAQ (reference sequence). Trimming pared 5 bases from V and 2 bases from J, leaving 13 bases between. The CDR3 runs to 15 residues. In DNA, the CDR3 is TGTGCCAGCAGCCCGTCCGGGACAACTGGAAACACCATATATTTT. Translated: CASSPSGTTGNTIYF.

The chain combines TRBV7-2 with TRBJ1-6, with D hard to call. The CDR3 has 15 amino acids. Germline loops: CDR1 SGHTA, CDR2 FQGNSA. V lost 1 base to trimming and J lost 3 bases, with 7 bases between them. The CDR3, as DNA: TGTGCCAGCAGCTTAGTACAGTTCTATAATTCACCCCTCCACTTT. Encoded protein: CASSLVQFYNSPLHF.

This rearrangement joins TRBV5-4 to TRBJ1-1; perhaps TRBD1 as D (5 bases). The CDR3 length is 14 residues. Germline V gives CDR1 SGHNT, CDR2 YYREEE (reference sequence). Trimming removed 3 bases at V and 3 bases at J, with 12 bases between. CDR3 DNA: TGTGCCAGCAGCTCGGGACTGTTGTACACTGAAGCTTTCTTT. It codes for CASSSGLLYTEAFF.